The T cell receptor (beta chain) described here comes from a study of T-cell memory formation after mild COVID-19. The ends lost 7 bases at V and 3 bases at J; junction bases unmatched: 23. The CDR3 length is 19 residues. TCRdb used MiXCR to reprocess the 5' RACE reads, holding one entry per CDR3 protein. Among about 390,000 distinct CDR3 sequences listed, about 21% were seen once. This sequence joins TRBV12-3 or TRBV12-4 and TRBJ2-7; 8 bases fit TRBD2. The source of this sequence is an adult woman who had mild COVID-19 (a few samples of this study predate the infection). Cell type and time point are not known. The source material was PBMCs or a T cell subset sorted from them (not recorded which). The CDR3 is CASTSGGEILRGLDYEQYF. The CDR3 DNA reads TGTGCCAGCACTTCGGGGGGGGAGATCCTCAGGGGACTCGACTACGAGCAGTACTTC.